This T cell receptor (beta chain) was recovered during a study of blood T cell repertoires in COVID-19. Study at large: In each case, the material was cDNA or gDNA derived from T cells, B-cell-depleted T cells, or PBMCs.

The repertoire was sequenced with immunoSEQ multiplex PCR; TCRdb's copy has only in-frame clones and lacks some. The data hold 300,000 or so clones, with 80% to 90% observed a single time. Participant age was about 18 to 89 years, and participants resided in fewer than 30 US areas. Cohort allocation depended upon clinical history that participants reported. CDR3 length: 15 amino acids. CDR1 is LGHDT, CDR2 YNNKEL, per germline (reference sequence). Trimming left V 0 bases short and J 2 bases short, with 10 bases between. The clonotype comes from a woman between 40 and 55 years old with acute COVID-19. Material: PBMCs or T cells enriched from blood (not recorded which). The genes are TRBV3-1 (or the pseudogene TRBV3-2) and TRBJ1-2, with TRBD1 as a possible D gene (5 bases). The CDR3: CASSQESGLNYGYTF. Written as DNA, the CDR3 is TGTGCCAGCAGCCAAGAGTCGGGACTGAACTATGGCTACACCTTC.